The rows below give T cell receptor beta chains drawn from one sample of a study of CD8 T cells in ankylosing spondylitis. TCRdb reprocessed the 5' RACE reads with MiXCR, giving one entry per CDR3 protein. The repertoire holds more than 100,000 distinct CDR3 sequences, with approximately 17% as singletons. The sequencing input was blood, either unsorted or a sorted T cell fraction (not recorded which). The receptor source for this set is a male donor with ankylosing spondylitis. CDR3s include the opening cysteine and the closing phenylalanine or tryptophan. Fields, in order: D gene, CDR3 length, J gene, V gene, CDR3 protein. A D gene is named only where the DNA matches it firmly.

D: NA; length: 15; J: TRBJ2-1; V: TRBV9; CDR3: CASSVDSRPYNEQFF
D: NA; length: 14; J: TRBJ2-3; V: TRBV9; CDR3: CASSVGRSTDTQYF
D: NA; length: 14; J: TRBJ2-6; V: TRBV27; CDR3: CASSFFSGANVLTF
D: NA; length: 12; J: TRBJ2-1; V: TRBV7-6; CDR3: CASSLAADEQFF
D: TRBD1; length: 14; J: TRBJ2-7; V: TRBV7-9; CDR3: CASSHRTGRYEQYF
D: NA; length: 16; J: TRBJ2-1; V: TRBV6-2/TRBV6-3; CDR3: CASSPPGASSYNEQFF
D: TRBD2; length: 16; J: TRBJ2-5; V: TRBV20-1; CDR3: CSARDRLAGSLETQYF
D: NA; length: 15; J: TRBJ2-5; V: TRBV6-5; CDR3: CASTSPKVTPETQYF
D: NA; length: 12; J: TRBJ2-2; V: TRBV18; CDR3: CASSPDAGELFF
D: TRBD2; length: 16; J: TRBJ2-1; V: TRBV12-3/TRBV12-4; CDR3: CASSLETSGRENEQFF
D: NA; length: 15; J: TRBJ1-3; V: TRBV7-9; CDR3: CASSLERGSGNTIYF
D: NA; length: 10; J: TRBJ1-1; V: TRBV20-1; CDR3: CSADYTEAFF
D: TRBD2; length: 19; J: TRBJ2-1; V: TRBV11-1; CDR3: CASSLAGTSVMGTYNEQFF
D: NA; length: 15; J: TRBJ1-4; V: TRBV4-1; CDR3: CASSQRSESNEKLFF
D: NA; length: 14; J: TRBJ2-2; V: TRBV12-3/TRBV12-4; CDR3: CASSFTGFPGELFF
D: TRBD1; length: 15; J: TRBJ1-3; V: TRBV2; CDR3: CASRQGSHSGNTIYF
D: NA; length: 13; J: TRBJ2-7; V: TRBV24-1; CDR3: CATSETRGYEQYF
D: TRBD2; length: 15; J: TRBJ2-1; V: TRBV27; CDR3: CASSPLAGVGNEQFF
D: TRBD1; length: 12; J: TRBJ1-1; V: TRBV29-1; CDR3: CSGDRSNTEAFF
D: NA; length: 16; J: TRBJ2-1; V: TRBV9; CDR3: CASSPSWGLSYNEQFF
D: NA; length: 13; J: TRBJ1-5; V: TRBV27; CDR3: CASSLQGNQPQHF
D: NA; length: 13; J: TRBJ2-1; V: TRBV7-6; CDR3: CASSRGGLYEQFF
D: NA; length: 13; J: TRBJ1-2; V: TRBV12-3/TRBV12-4; CDR3: CASSLPYNYGYTF
D: TRBD2; length: 15; J: TRBJ2-1; V: TRBV28; CDR3: CASSLTSGGYNEQFF
D: NA; length: 16; J: TRBJ1-4; V: TRBV7-9; CDR3: CASSLAYIATNEKLFF
D: TRBD1; length: 14; J: TRBJ2-5; V: TRBV6-1; CDR3: CASNEDRGQETQYF
D: NA; length: 15; J: TRBJ2-1; V: TRBV27; CDR3: CASNPGPTRDNEQFF
D: NA; length: 14; J: TRBJ1-1; V: TRBV12-3/TRBV12-4; CDR3: CASSLGGSYTEAFF
D: TRBD1; length: 17; J: TRBJ2-6; V: TRBV27; CDR3: CASSDGQGSAGANVLTF
D: NA; length: 9; J: TRBJ1-2; V: TRBV20-1; CDR3: CSASGGYTF
D: NA; length: 14; J: TRBJ2-7; V: TRBV10-3; CDR3: CAISESGGSYEQYF
D: NA; length: 12; J: TRBJ2-7; V: TRBV7-9; CDR3: CASMAVTYEQYF